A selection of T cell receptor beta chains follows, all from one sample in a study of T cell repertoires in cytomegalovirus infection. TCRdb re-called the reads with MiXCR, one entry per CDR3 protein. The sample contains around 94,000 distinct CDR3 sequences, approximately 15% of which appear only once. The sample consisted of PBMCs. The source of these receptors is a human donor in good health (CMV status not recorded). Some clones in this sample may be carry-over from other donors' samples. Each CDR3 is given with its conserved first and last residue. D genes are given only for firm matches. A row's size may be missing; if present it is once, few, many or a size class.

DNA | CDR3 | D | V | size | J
TGTGCCAGTAGTACCCACAATGAGCAGTTCTTC | CASSTHNEQFF | . | TRBV19 | . | TRBJ2-1
TGTGCCAGCCGACCCCCCGGAGGGGATCGAGAGACCCAGTACTTC | CASRPPGGDRETQYF | . | TRBV7-9 | many | TRBJ2-5
TGCGCCAGCAGCTTGGCCTCGACGGGTACCTACGAGCAGTACTTC | CASSLASTGTYEQYF | . | TRBV5-1 | few | TRBJ2-7
TGTGCCAGCAGCCGGGACAGTAATCAGCCCCAGCATTTT | CASSRDSNQPQHF | TRBD1 | TRBV7-3 | many | TRBJ1-5
TGTGCCAGCAGTCCCAGGAGCGCTGAAGCTTTCTTT | CASSPRSAEAFF | . | TRBV2 | many | TRBJ1-1
TGTGCCAGCAGCGGAGGGCCTCTTGCAACTAATGAAAAACTGTTTTTT | CASSGGPLATNEKLFF | . | TRBV7-9 | . | TRBJ1-4
TGTGCCAGCAGTTTATCGCGAAATCAGCCCCAGCATTTT | CASSLSRNQPQHF | . | TRBV27 | . | TRBJ1-5
TGTGCCAGCAGTGTCAGAGGGCCCTATAATTCACCCCTCCACTTT | CASSVRGPYNSPLHF | . | TRBV2 | . | TRBJ1-6
TGTGCCAGCAGCTTAACGGGAGGGAGGGACACTGAAGCTTTCTTT | CASSLTGGRDTEAFF | . | TRBV7-3 | many | TRBJ1-1
TGTGCCAGCTGCCTACAAGCAGCGAACACCGGGGAGCTGTTTTTT | CASCLQAANTGELFF | . | TRBV3-1 | . | TRBJ2-2
TGTGCCAGCAGCGCGACATGGGCCGAGCAGTACTTC | CASSATWAEQYF | . | TRBV7-9 | many | TRBJ2-7
TGTGCCAGCAGTTACCGTAATCGATTGACCCTCGCCACTGAAGCTTTCTTT | CASSYRNRLTLATEAFF | . | TRBV6-2/TRBV6-3 | many | TRBJ1-1
TGTGCCAGCAGCCTAGCGGGGGGGCTTTCTGGCTACACCTTC | CASSLAGGLSGYTF | . | TRBV7-9 | few | TRBJ1-2
TGTGCCAGCGGCAAGGGCTCCCCGGGGGAGACCCAGTACTTC | CASGKGSPGETQYF | . | TRBV25-1 | . | TRBJ2-5
TGTGCCAGCACCCCCGGGGGGGGACAGGGGCTTTACGAGCAGTACTTC | CASTPGGGQGLYEQYF | TRBD1 | TRBV12-3/TRBV12-4 | many | TRBJ2-7
TGTGCCAGCAGCCAAGAGAGAGCAATGAACACTGAAGCTTTCTTT | CASSQERAMNTEAFF | . | TRBV4-2 | many | TRBJ1-1
TGTGCCACCAGCAGATCCAGGGGGTATCCCGACGAGCAGTACTTC | CATSRSRGYPDEQYF | TRBD1 | TRBV15 | few | TRBJ2-7
TGCAGCGTTGAAAGCGGATCCACAGATACGCAGTATTTT | CSVESGSTDTQYF | . | TRBV29-1 | few | TRBJ2-3
TGTGCCAGCACCTGGGGAGGGCCCTACGAGCAGTACTTC | CASTWGGPYEQYF | TRBD2 | TRBV7-2 | few | TRBJ2-7
TGTGCCAGCAGTAGCAACCGGGACAGGGGGCGCCTGGGGAACAATGAGCAGTTCTTC | CASSSNRDRGRLGNNEQFF | TRBD1 | TRBV7-3 | . | TRBJ2-1
TGTGCCAGCAGCCACGACCCGACAGGGGGTTTGAATACTGAAGCTTTCTTT | CASSHDPTGGLNTEAFF | TRBD1 | TRBV7-2 | many | TRBJ1-1
TGTGCCAGCAGTTTCAGCAGGACTAGAAGAGAGACCCAGTACTTC | CASSFSRTRRETQYF | TRBD2 | TRBV28 | . | TRBJ2-5
TGCGCCAGCAGCCAAGAAAGACAGGGGAGAGAGACCCAGTACTTC | CASSQERQGRETQYF | TRBD1 | TRBV4-1 | many | TRBJ2-5
TGTGCCAGCAGCGTAGGGCAGGGGGCTTACGAGCAGTACTTC | CASSVGQGAYEQYF | TRBD1 | TRBV9 | . | TRBJ2-7
TGCAGTGCTAGAGATAGAGACAGGCAAAGGACTGAAGCTTTCTTT | CSARDRDRQRTEAFF | . | TRBV20-1 | . | TRBJ1-1
TGTGCCAGCAGTGACTCACTATTGGTGGGGGGATCCTACAATGAGCAGTTCTTC | CASSDSLLVGGSYNEQFF | . | TRBV6-4 | . | TRBJ2-1
TGTGCCAGCAGTGTTCGATCAGATACGCAGTATTTT | CASSVRSDTQYF | . | TRBV2 | many | TRBJ2-3
TGCAGTCGAGTCGGGACACCTGGTGTCGCCTATGGCTACACCTTC | CSRVGTPGVAYGYTF | . | TRBV20-1 | few | TRBJ1-2
TGTGCCAGCAGCCATGATGGAAGCGGGGGGGGCACAGATACGCAGTATTTT | CASSHDGSGGGTDTQYF | TRBD2 | TRBV4-2 | few | TRBJ2-3
TGTGCCAGCAGCTTAGCCGGCCGGTCTGCCCTCCACTTT | CASSLAGRSALHF | . | TRBV7-8 | few | TRBJ1-6
TGTGCCAGCAGTTTATCGCTTAGGATTGAGGGGAACTATGGCTACACCTTC | CASSLSLRIEGNYGYTF | . | TRBV27 | once | TRBJ1-2
TGTGCCAGCAGCGTCCTGGGACTAGCGGGGGCGTGGGATACGCAGTATTTT | CASSVLGLAGAWDTQYF | TRBD2 | TRBV9 | . | TRBJ2-3
TGTGCCAGCAGCCCCCGCACAGGGGTACAGTATGGCTACACCTTC | CASSPRTGVQYGYTF | TRBD1 | TRBV7-2 | many | TRBJ1-2
TGTGCCAGCAGCTTAGAAGGGCAGGGGGGCGATGAGCAGTTCTTC | CASSLEGQGGDEQFF | . | TRBV11-3 | . | TRBJ2-1
TGTGCCACAGGGGGGGGGGTAGCTTTGGATACGCAGTATTTT | CATGGGVALDTQYF | . | TRBV6-8 | . | TRBJ2-3
TGTGCCAGCAGCTTGTCGGTGGGAGGCTACACCTTC | CASSLSVGGYTF | . | TRBV7-2 | many | TRBJ1-2
TGTGCCAGCAGACGCGGGACAGGGGATTCACCCCTCCACTTT | CASRRGTGDSPLHF | TRBD1 | TRBV12-3/TRBV12-4 | . | TRBJ1-6
TGTGCCAGCAGTGTCGGGTTCGGGGGACAGGGTAGCACAGATACGCAGTATTTT | CASSVGFGGQGSTDTQYF | TRBD1 | TRBV2 | few | TRBJ2-3
TGTGCCAGCAGCCCGAGGACAGGGGATGGGCCCCAGCATTTT | CASSPRTGDGPQHF | TRBD1 | TRBV7-8 | many | TRBJ1-5
TGTGCCAGCAGCTTAATCCCTGATTCACCCCTCCACTTT | CASSLIPDSPLHF | . | TRBV7-2 | many | TRBJ1-6
TGTGCCATCAGTGACACGCGGACAGCTTCCTACGAGCAGTACTTC | CAISDTRTASYEQYF | . | TRBV10-3 | many | TRBJ2-7
TGCAGTGCTAGAGCCTCATGGGACAGGGAACCCTACGAGCAGTACTTC | CSARASWDREPYEQYF | TRBD1 | TRBV20-1 | few | TRBJ2-7
TGCAGTGCTAGAGACCCGAAAACTAATGAAAAACTGTTTTTT | CSARDPKTNEKLFF | . | TRBV20-1 | . | TRBJ1-4
TGTGCCAGCAGTTACCGGGGACAGGGGACAGATACGCAGTATTTT | CASSYRGQGTDTQYF | TRBD1 | TRBV6-5 | few | TRBJ2-3
TGTGCCAGCTATAAGGATAGCCTAAACACCGGGGAGCTGTTTTTT | CASYKDSLNTGELFF | . | TRBV6-5 | few | TRBJ2-2
TGTGCCAGCAGCTTAGCTAGAGGAGGTGGCTACGAGCAGTACTTC | CASSLARGGGYEQYF | . | TRBV7-2 | many | TRBJ2-7
TGCAGCGTTGAAGGCGTGGGACAGGGAGCCGGCTACACCTTC | CSVEGVGQGAGYTF | TRBD1 | TRBV29-1 | . | TRBJ1-2
TGTGCCAGCAGCCTGATGCGTAGCAATCAGCCCCAGCATTTT | CASSLMRSNQPQHF | . | TRBV5-6 | . | TRBJ1-5
TGTGCCAGCAGCTTGGACCGAGCCAAAAACATTCAGTACTTC | CASSLDRAKNIQYF | . | TRBV5-4 | . | TRBJ2-4
TGTGCCAGCAGCTTAGATCTTAACGTAGGGGCCAACGTCCTGACTTTC | CASSLDLNVGANVLTF | . | TRBV11-2 | . | TRBJ2-6